This TCR beta chain was observed in a study of T-cell reconstitution after alpha-beta-depleted transplantation in children. This clonotype was seen a few times. The library targeted TCRbeta and was prepared with unique molecular identifiers. TCRdb ran MiXCR on the PCR reads and lists one entry per CDR3 protein. This sample has around 670,000 distinct CDR3 sequences, with around 13% found just once. CDR3 length: 15 residues. Germline V lookup: CDR1 SEHNR, CDR2 FQNEAQ (reference sequence). Trimming cost V 5 bases and J 2 bases; bases outside gene matches: 5. The chain joins TRBV7-9 to TRBJ2-1; 8 nucleotides match TRBD2. Material: PBMCs, obtained before TCRalphabeta/CD19-depleted stem cell transplant. The receptor was isolated from a girl aged 2 to 9 with congenital amegakaryocytic thrombocytopenia, due to receive a stem cell transplant. This CDR3 reads CASSGTSLPYNEQFF. CDR3 nucleotides: TGTGCCAGCAGCGGGACTAGTCTCCCCTACAATGAGCAGTTCTTC.